The present entry profiles one TCR beta chain with its context. Libraries were prepared by immunoSEQ multiplex PCR; TCRdb keeps only in-frame clonotypes and omits some of them. There are some 220,000 clones in the sample; about 82% occur only once, and 2% to 3% lies in the top ten. The length of the CDR3 is 14 residues. V gave up 2 bases and J gave up 6 bases, with 15 bases separating them. CDR1 is SGHRS, CDR2 YFSETQ, per germline. The data stem from a study of blood T cell repertoires in COVID-19. The sequence was obtained from a woman aged 65 to 85 with COVID-19, enrolled during active disease. The chain recombines TRBV5-1 with TRBJ2-7; weak D call: TRBD1 (6 bases). Sequenced sample: peripheral blood. In DNA, the CDR3 is TGCGCCAGCAGCTTCAGGGGCCCGCCGGGCGAGCAGTACTTC. Its translation: CASSFRGPPGEQYF.